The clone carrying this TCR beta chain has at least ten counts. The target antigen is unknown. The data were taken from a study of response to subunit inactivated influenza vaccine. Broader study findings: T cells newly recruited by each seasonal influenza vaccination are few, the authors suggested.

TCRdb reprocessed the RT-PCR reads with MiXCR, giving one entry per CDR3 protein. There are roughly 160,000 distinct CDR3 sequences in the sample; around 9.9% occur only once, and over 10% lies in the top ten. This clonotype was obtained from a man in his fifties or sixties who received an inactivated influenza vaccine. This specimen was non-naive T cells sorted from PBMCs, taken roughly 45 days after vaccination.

The CDR3 protein is CASSLSTGNYEQYF. The CDR3 DNA is TGCGCCAGCAGCTTATCGACGGGGAACTACGAGCAGTACTTC. This chain joins TRBV5-1 and TRBJ2-7; a weak D match, TRBD2 (5 bases). The CDR3 covers 14 residues. V was trimmed by 2 bases and J by 3 bases, leaving 12 bases between them. Per germline, CDR1 SGHRS and CDR2 YFSETQ.